Listed below are T cell receptor beta chains from one sample, sequenced in a study of blood T cell repertoires in COVID-19. The protocol was immunoSEQ multiplex PCR, while the TCRdb copy is restricted to in-frame clones and leaves out a portion. The sample lists 130,000 to 150,000 clones; under 85% were seen once. Sequenced sample: peripheral blood. Every receptor here comes from a human donor in a cohort sampled during active COVID-19. CDR3s include the opening cysteine and the closing phenylalanine or tryptophan. The D gene is left open where the match is weak. The size of a clone is reported for some rows only, either as once, few or many, or as a class for expanded clones.

size	J	D	V	length	CDR3	DNA
NA	TRBJ1-2	NA	TRBV5-1	11	CASSLNGGYTF	TGCGCCAGCAGCTTGAACGGTGGCTACACCTTC
NA	TRBJ2-1	NA	TRBV9	16	CASSPQGESSYNEQFF	TGTGCCAGCAGCCCACAAGGAGAGAGCTCCTACAATGAGCAGTTCTTC
NA	TRBJ1-3	NA	TRBV7-2	14	CASSRHDSGNTIYF	TGTGCCAGCAGCCGGCACGACTCCGGAAACACCATATATTTT
NA	TRBJ1-6	NA	TRBV4-1	17	CASSHLPGVSYNSPLHF	TGCGCCAGCAGCCACCTCCCGGGGGTCTCCTATAATTCACCCCTCCACTTT
NA	TRBJ1-4	TRBD1	TRBV4-2	13	CASSQTGIEKLFF	TGTGCCAGCAGCCAGACAGGGATCGAAAAACTGTTTTTT
few	TRBJ1-2	NA	TRBV5-6	15	CASSPEGRPLYGYTF	TGTGCCAGCAGCCCCGAGGGCAGGCCCCTCTATGGCTACACCTTC
NA	TRBJ1-1	TRBD1	TRBV7-2	15	CASSTLTGMNTEAFF	TGTGCCAGCAGCACCCTGACAGGGATGAACACTGAAGCTTTCTTT
NA	TRBJ1-1	TRBD1	TRBV5-1	14	CASSLDPGGPEAFF	TGCGCCAGCAGCTTGGACCCAGGGGGCCCTGAAGCTTTCTTT
NA	TRBJ1-2	TRBD1	TRBV6-4	15	CASSDLTGGRGGYTF	TGTGCCAGCAGTGACCTGACAGGGGGCAGGGGTGGCTACACCTTC
NA	TRBJ1-1	NA	TRBV6-6	12	CATYREGTEAFF	TGTGCCACCTACAGGGAGGGGACTGAAGCTTTCTTT
NA	TRBJ1-5	NA	TRBV24-1	17	CATSDPRANTEDQPQHF	TGTGCCACCAGTGACCCCCGAGCCAACACGGAGGATCAGCCCCAGCATTTT
few	TRBJ2-3	NA	TRBV5-1	15	CASSFQWQNTDTQYF	TGCGCCAGCAGCTTTCAGTGGCAGAACACAGATACGCAGTATTTT
NA	TRBJ2-3	TRBD2	TRBV11-3	16	CASSPNSGVSTDTQYF	TGTGCCAGCAGCCCAAATAGCGGGGTGAGCACAGATACGCAGTATTTT
NA	TRBJ2-5	TRBD2	TRBV5-4	14	CASSLAGGQETQYF	TGTGCCAGCAGCTTGGCGGGGGGACAAGAGACCCAGTACTTC
NA	TRBJ2-7	TRBD1	TRBV7-9	15	CASSLGTGGFIEQYF	TGTGCCAGCAGCTTAGGGACAGGGGGCTTTATCGAGCAGTACTTC
NA	TRBJ1-6	TRBD1	TRBV7-3	15	CASSTTGAGNSPLHF	TGTGCCAGCAGCACGACAGGGGCGGGCAATTCACCCCTCCACTTT
once	TRBJ2-7	TRBD1	TRBV13	15	CASSTRDRANHEQYF	TGTGCCAGCAGCACGCGAGACAGGGCTAACCACGAGCAGTACTTC
NA	TRBJ2-3	NA	TRBV9	14	CASSPSGGTDTQYF	TGTGCCAGCAGTCCTAGTGGCGGAACAGATACGCAGTATTTT
once	TRBJ2-3	NA	TRBV29-1	13	CSVRGTLTDTQYF	TGCAGCGTCCGCGGGACCCTCACAGATACGCAGTATTTT
NA	TRBJ2-3	TRBD2	TRBV2	17	CASRPATSGGSTDTQYF	TGTGCCAGCAGACCGGCGACTAGCGGGGGATCCACAGATACGCAGTATTTT
NA	TRBJ2-2	TRBD2	TRBV6-4	17	CASSRTSGGSYTGELFF	TGTGCCAGCAGCAGGACTAGCGGGGGGTCCTACACCGGGGAGCTGTTTTTT
NA	TRBJ2-1	NA	TRBV21-1	14	CASIPRTVVDEQFF	TGTGCCAGCATACCCCGTACGGTAGTTGATGAGCAGTTCTTC
few	TRBJ2-1	TRBD1	TRBV7-8	15	CASSTWDREKAEQFF	TGTGCCAGCAGCACCTGGGACAGGGAAAAGGCTGAGCAGTTCTTC
NA	TRBJ1-3	NA	TRBV6-2/TRBV6-3	13	CASSPPRQATIYF	TGTGCCAGCAGTCCCCCTCGACAGGCGACCATATATTTT
NA	TRBJ2-3	TRBD1	TRBV18	14	CASSPGQGADTQYF	TGTGCCAGCTCCCCGGGACAGGGGGCAGATACGCAGTATTTT
once	TRBJ1-2	NA	TRBV2	14	CASSSRTANYGYTF	TGTGCCAGCAGTTCCCGGACAGCTAACTATGGCTACACCTTC
NA	TRBJ2-3	NA	TRBV21-1	15	CASSKVALSTDTQYF	TGTGCCAGCAGCAAAGTAGCGCTTAGCACAGATACGCAGTATTTT
few	TRBJ2-3	TRBD2	TRBV18	14	CASSPPSQLAGGFF	TGTGCCAGCTCACCCCCAAGTCAACTAGCGGGGGGCTTTTTT
NA	TRBJ2-7	NA	TRBV28	18	CASSFGWSLRAISYEQYF	TGTGCCAGCAGTTTCGGGTGGTCGTTGAGGGCGATATCCTACGAGCAGTACTTC
NA	TRBJ1-5	NA	TRBV19	15	CASRADQGWMEPQHF	TGTGCCAGTAGGGCCGATCAGGGCTGGATGGAGCCCCAGCATTTT
NA	TRBJ1-6	NA	TRBV9	15	CASSVAGTGDSPLHF	TGTGCCAGCAGCGTAGCCGGCACAGGAGATTCACCCCTCCACTTT
NA	TRBJ2-5	TRBD2	TRBV19	13	CASSVTGRGTQYF	TGTGCCAGTAGTGTGACCGGGAGGGGGACCCAGTACTTC
NA	TRBJ2-5	NA	TRBV4-2	16	CASSQEGAGTQETQYF	TGTGCCAGCAGCCAAGAGGGGGCTGGAACCCAAGAGACCCAGTACTTC
many	TRBJ1-6	NA	TRBV9	14	CASSVAPENSPLHF	TGTGCCAGCAGCGTAGCTCCGGAGAATTCACCCCTCCACTTT
NA	TRBJ2-1	TRBD2	TRBV6-2/TRBV6-3	13	CASSLGTSGLQFF	TGTGCCAGCAGTTTAGGGACTAGCGGTCTCCAGTTCTTC
NA	TRBJ2-7	TRBD2	TRBV11-2	18	CASSLGVGLAGETYEQYF	TGTGCCAGCAGCTTAGGCGTAGGACTAGCGGGGGAGACCTACGAGCAGTACTTC
NA	TRBJ2-3	TRBD2	TRBV3-1/TRBV3-2	20	CASSQPGLAGGPRSTDTQYF	TGTGCCAGCAGCCAACCGGGACTAGCGGGGGGGCCGAGGAGCACAGATACGCAGTATTTT
NA	TRBJ2-7	NA	TRBV5-1	12	CASSRRGGEQYF	TGCGCCAGCAGCCGAAGGGGGGGCGAGCAGTACTTC
NA	TRBJ1-1	NA	TRBV5-6	13	CASSSGVLTEAFF	TGTGCCAGCAGCAGCGGCGTTCTCACTGAAGCTTTCTTT
once	TRBJ2-1	TRBD2	TRBV3-1/TRBV3-2	16	CASSPSGRGGLNEQFF	TGTGCCAGCAGCCCCTCCGGTCGGGGGGGCCTCAATGAGCAGTTCTTC
NA	TRBJ1-5	NA	TRBV5-1	13	CASSLRGNQPQHF	TGCGCCAGCAGCTTGCGAGGCAATCAGCCCCAGCATTTT
once	TRBJ2-5	TRBD1	TRBV19	15	CASSPWGQVHGTQYF	TGTGCCAGTAGTCCGTGGGGACAGGTGCATGGGACCCAGTACTTC
NA	TRBJ2-6	TRBD1	TRBV2	15	CASNIGQAPANVLTF	TGTGCCAGCAATATCGGACAGGCCCCTGCCAACGTCCTGACTTTC
NA	TRBJ2-2	NA	TRBV12-1	19	CASSSETMTPGLPTGELFF	TGTGCCAGCAGCTCCGAGACCATGACCCCGGGACTGCCCACCGGGGAGCTGTTTTTT
NA	TRBJ1-6	TRBD1	TRBV11-2	16	CASSLVGTGGNSPLHF	TGTGCCAGCAGCTTGGTTGGGACAGGGGGGAATTCACCCCTCCACTTT
NA	TRBJ1-4	NA	TRBV5-1	14	CASSPGTTNEKLFF	TGCGCCAGCAGCCCAGGAACAACTAATGAAAAACTGTTTTTT
NA	TRBJ1-1	NA	TRBV6-5	15	CASLLPWALNTEAFF	TGTGCCAGCTTACTTCCGTGGGCCCTGAACACTGAAGCTTTCTTT
NA	TRBJ2-1	NA	TRBV12-3/TRBV12-4	13	CASSWVGGNEQFF	TGTGCCAGCAGTTGGGTGGGGGGCAATGAGCAGTTCTTC